This passage covers 30 T cell receptor beta chains from one sample sequenced in a study of blood T cell repertoires in COVID-19. The assay was immunoSEQ multiplex PCR, and TCRdb's table has in-frame clones only and misses some. The sample lists some 150,000 clones, 80% to 90% occurring once. Sequences were obtained from peripheral blood. Source of these receptors: a man between 65 and 85 years old with acute or convalescent COVID-19.

V and J are TRBV4-3 and TRBJ2-5, with 7 bases matching TRBD1. V gave up 3 bases and J gave up 5 bases; unmatched junction bases: 9. CDR3 size: 15 residues. Germline V CDR1 and CDR2: LGHNA, YSLEER. The CDR3 is CASSQITGEFETQYF. The DNA for the CDR3 is TGCGCCAGCAGCCAGATTACAGGGGAGTTTGAGACCCAGTACTTC.

The rearrangement links TRBV15 to TRBJ2-5; maybe TRBD2 (6 bases). This CDR3 comprises 14 residues. Trimming removed 1 base from V and 13 bases from J, with 19 bases in between. The germline V gene has CDR1 LNHNV and CDR2 YYDKDF (reference sequence). CDR3 in DNA: TGTGCCACCAGCAGAGGAACCCTACAGAGGCGGGGGTACTTC. Translation gives CATSRGTLQRRGYF.

A note on this clone: A read error may account for a junction end that differs from germline. This chain joins TRBV5-1 and TRBJ2-1, with 15 bases identical to TRBD2. The length of the CDR3 is 17 residues. Germline CDR1 reads SGHRS; CDR2 reads YFSETQ. CDR3 in amino acids: CASSWGLAGGSNNEQFF. The CDR3 DNA reads as TGCGCCAGCAGCTGGGGACTAGCGGGAGGCTCCAACAATGAGCAGTTCTTC.

The chain recombines TRBV5-1 with TRBJ2-5; 7 nucleotides line up with TRBD1. Losses at the gene ends were 5 bases for V and 5 bases for J; bases not matched to a gene: 3. CDR3 length: 12 residues. Germline CDR1 is SGHRS and CDR2 is YFSETQ. The CDR3 loop reads CASRQGMETQYF. The CDR3 nucleotides are TGCGCCAGCAGACAGGGGATGGAGACCCAGTACTTC.

A note on this clone: Additional DNA sequences in this sample encode the identical CDR3. The genes are TRBV28 and TRBJ1-1; D is perhaps TRBD1 (6 bases). Looked up from germline, CDR1 is MDHEN and CDR2 is SYDVKM. Trimming took off 7 bases at V and 0 bases at J, with 9 bases between the two ends. CDR3 length: 13 residues. The CDR3 reads CASTGQMNTEAFF. The CDR3 coding sequence is TGTGCCAGCACTGGACAGATGAACACTGAAGCTTTCTTT. Variable domain in full (rest from reference TRBV28 and TRBJ1-1): DVKVTQSSRYLVKRTGEKVFLECVQDMDHENMFWYRQDPGLGLRLIYFSYDVKMKEKGDIPEGYSVSREKKERFSLILESASTNQTSMYLCASTGQMNTEAFFGQGTRLTVV.

This rearrangement joins TRBV2 to TRBJ1-3; no clear D gene. Germline CDR1 and CDR2: SNHLY and FYNNEI. V shed 5 bases and J shed 0 bases, with 8 bases lying between them. This CDR3 is 14 amino acids long. DNA of the CDR3: TGTGCCAGCAGTACAGTCCTCTCTGGAAACACCATATATTTT. Its protein is CASSTVLSGNTIYF.

The chain has TRBV14 and TRBJ2-5; D remains ambiguous. The CDR3 is made up of 15 amino acids. From germline, CDR1 is SGHDN and CDR2 FVKESK. With 1 base removed from V and 3 bases from J, the gap between germline ends came to 12 bases. The CDR3 region is CASSQGRHIEETQYF. The CDR3 DNA is TGTGCCAGCAGCCAAGGTCGTCATATAGAAGAGACCCAGTACTTC.

The V and J genes are TRBV7-9 and TRBJ1-5; D gene uncertain. This CDR3 has 18 amino acids. Germline V lookup: CDR1 SEHNR, CDR2 FQNEAQ (reference sequence). The V and J ends lost 1 base and 1 base respectively, with 17 bases between them. The CDR3 coding sequence is TGTGCCAGCAGCTTAGTTGGAGGGTCCTTGCTGAGCAATCAGCCCCAGCATTTT. It specifies CASSLVGGSLLSNQPQHF.

The chain uses TRBV5-1 and TRBJ2-2, with D uncertain. Germline lookup yields CDR1 SGHRS and CDR2 YFSETQ. Between the trimmed V and J ends, which lost 4 bases and 2 bases, there was a span of 9 bases. This CDR3 comprises 14 residues. The CDR3 region has the DNA TGCGCCAGCAGCCCAGGTCTTAACACCGGGGAGCTGTTTTTT. As protein: CASSPGLNTGELFF.

The chain couples TRBV30 to TRBJ2-1; TRBD1 is a possible D gene (6 bases). This CDR3 comprises 15 residues. Looked up from germline, CDR1 is GTSNPN and CDR2 is SVGIG (reference sequence). The V and J ends lost 0 bases and 3 bases respectively, with 12 bases between them. The DNA for the CDR3 is TGTGCCTGGAGTGTAGGGGGTTTAGGCTACAATGAGCAGTTCTTC. Translating it yields CAWSVGGLGYNEQFF.

The chain uses TRBV7-8 and TRBJ1-4, with a tentative D call TRBD1 (5 bases). This CDR3 comprises 16 residues. Per germline, CDR1 SGHVS and CDR2 FQNEAQ. V lost 5 bases and J 3 bases, leaving 16 bases between the germline ends. In nucleotides, the CDR3 is TGTGCCAGCAGCCAGAACAGGTTGTACGCTAATGAAAAACTGTTTTTT. The encoded protein is CASSQNRLYANEKLFF.

The V call is TRBV28, the J call TRBJ2-3; 14 bases line up with TRBD2. Germline CDR1 reads MDHEN; CDR2 reads SYDVKM. The CDR3 spans 16 residues. Germline trimming cut 7 bases from V and 0 bases from J; bases unmatched to any gene: 3. The CDR3 protein is CASTTSGRASTDTQYF. Written as DNA, the CDR3 is TGTGCCAGCACGACTAGCGGGAGGGCAAGCACAGATACGCAGTATTTT.

The chain links TRBV5-1 to TRBJ2-3; TRBD1 aligns across 7 bases. This CDR3 region has 14 residues. V shed 8 bases, J shed 0 bases, and the junction held 6 bases outside the gene matches. The germline CDR1 and CDR2 sequences are SGHRS and YFSETQ. CDR3 residues: CASEETGSTDTQYF. The CDR3 DNA reads as TGCGCCAGTGAAGAGACAGGGAGCACAGATACGCAGTATTTT.

The chain couples TRBV4-1 to TRBJ1-5, with D perhaps TRBD1 (6 bases). V was pared by 1 base and J by 5 bases, with 18 bases between. The length of the CDR3 is 17 residues. Germline CDR1 is MGHRA and CDR2 is YSYEKL. The CDR3 loop is CASSQVYREVGDQPQHF. The CDR3 DNA reads TGCGCCAGCAGCCAAGTCTACAGGGAAGTTGGGGATCAGCCCCAGCATTTT.

The chain couples TRBV27 to TRBJ1-6; possibly TRBD1 for D (6 bases). V lost 0 bases, J lost 15 bases, and 12 bases lay in between. Germline CDR1 is MNHEY and CDR2 is SMNVEV (reference sequence). This CDR3 is 13 amino acids long. The CDR3 bases are TGTGCCAGCAGTTTATCGGACAGTTACCTCCTCCACTTT. Protein product: CASSLSDSYLLHF.

V usage is TRBV5-6 and J usage is TRBJ2-2; 7 bases map to TRBD2. The V and J ends lost 7 bases and 6 bases, in that order; junction bases with no gene match: 12. Per the germline V gene, CDR1 is SGHDT and CDR2 is YYEEEE. The CDR3 has 15 residues. The chain's CDR3 is CASAPSRGLAGELFF. The DNA of the CDR3 is TGTGCCAGCGCTCCCTCTCGAGGACTAGCCGGGGAGCTGTTTTTT.

CDR3 loop: CASSERAGGETQYF. The DNA of the CDR3 is TGTGCCAGCAGTGAACGAGCGGGGGGGGAGACCCAGTACTTC. The rearrangement links TRBV25-1 to TRBJ2-5; 10 bases fit TRBD2. The ends lost 2 bases at V and 5 bases at J; junction bases unmatched: 2. CDR1 is MGHDK, CDR2 SYGVNS, per germline. The CDR3 is 14 amino acids.

V is TRBV2 and J is TRBJ2-7; D possibly corresponds to TRBD1 (6 bases). This CDR3 is built from 14 residues. Germline V gene sequence: CDR1 SNHLY, CDR2 FYNNEI. The germline V and J ends were trimmed by 4 bases and 0 bases, with 10 bases remaining between them. Here the CDR3 DNA reads TGTGCCAGCAGTGGGCAGGGGTCCTCCTACGAGCAGTACTTC. It yields the protein CASSGQGSSYEQYF.

The gene calls are TRBV5-4 and TRBJ1-1, with a weak D call TRBD1 (5 bases). The CDR3 runs to 15 residues. Germline V gene sequence: CDR1 SGHNT, CDR2 YYREEE (reference sequence). The V gene lost 3 bases and the J gene lost 4 bases, with 16 bases spanning the gap. CDR3 bases: TGTGCCAGCAGCTCCCGCGCGGCGGGGGGCACTGAAGCTTTCTTT. Protein sequence: CASSSRAAGGTEAFF.

The rearrangement joins TRBV5-1 to TRBJ1-3; 7 nucleotides line up with TRBD1. J was trimmed by 3 bases and V by 0 bases; bases with no gene match: 6. The CDR3 contains 16 residues. Germline CDR1 SGHRS, CDR2 YFSETQ. DNA for the CDR3: TGCGCCAGCAGCTTGGGCCGGGACAGCGTTGGAAACACCATATATTTT. Translation: CASSLGRDSVGNTIYF.

This clone was recorded only once. This rearrangement joins TRBV6-5 to TRBJ1-1; a possible D gene is TRBD1 (6 bases). Trimming took 2 bases from V and 0 from J, leaving 7 bases between them. The CDR3 consists of 14 residues. CDR1 and CDR2 from the germline V gene are MNHEY and SVGAGI. CDR3 nucleotides: TGTGCCAGCAGTTACACAGGGCTGAACACTGAAGCTTTCTTT. This encodes CASSYTGLNTEAFF.

This clone was observed a few times. DNA for the CDR3: TGTGCCAGCAGCTTAGCAGGCAGGGGTAGCAATCAGCCCCAGCATTTT. Its protein product is CASSLAGRGSNQPQHF. V is TRBV7-2 and J is TRBJ1-5, with D possibly matching TRBD1 (6 bases). V lost 0 bases to trimming and J lost 0 bases, with 9 bases between them. Germline CDR1 is SGHTA and CDR2 is FQGNSA. The CDR3 has 16 residues. The full variable domain, completed using reference TRBV7-2 and TRBJ1-5, is GAGVSQSPSNKVTEKGKDVELRCDPISGHTALYWYRQSLGQGLEFLIYFQGNSAPDKSGLPSDRFSAERTGGSVSTLTIQRTQQEDSAVYLCASSLAGRGSNQPQHFGDGTRLSIL.

The chain couples TRBV4-3 to TRBJ1-4; 10 positions agree with TRBD1. Germline values: CDR1 LGHNA, CDR2 YSLEER. With 4 bases clipped from V and 7 bases from J, the junction kept 6 bases outside the gene matches. This CDR3 has 15 amino acids. The CDR3 sequence: CASSLGTGETEKLFF. DNA of the CDR3: TGCGCCAGCAGCCTCGGGACAGGGGAGACTGAAAAACTGTTTTTT.

V gene TRBV19 combines with J gene TRBJ2-3; D perhaps matches TRBD2 (5 bases). The CDR3 consists of 13 residues. Per the germline V gene, CDR1 is LNHDA and CDR2 is SQIVND (reference sequence). Trimming cost V 5 bases and J 3 bases, with 9 bases left between them. The CDR3 DNA reads TGTGCCAGTAGTTATGGAGGTACAGATACGCAGTATTTT. Its translation is CASSYGGTDTQYF.

V usage is TRBV5-4 and J usage is TRBJ2-7, with D possibly being TRBD2 (5 bases). Trimming removed 0 bases from V and 5 bases from J, with 18 bases in between. This CDR3 comprises 16 residues. CDR1 and CDR2 from the germline V gene are SGHNT and YYREEE (reference sequence). The CDR3 here is CASSLGGVPMRHEQYF. In DNA, the CDR3 is TGTGCCAGCAGCTTGGGGGGAGTACCTATGCGCCACGAGCAGTACTTC.

V gene TRBV11-3 combines with J gene TRBJ2-1; a weak D match, TRBD1 (5 bases). This CDR3 has 12 amino acids. The germline V and J ends were trimmed by 4 bases and 8 bases, with 9 bases remaining between them. The germline CDR1 and CDR2 sequences are SGHNT and YENEEA. CDR3 in DNA: TGTGCCAGCAGCTCAGGGTTGCATGAGCAGTTCTTC. Encoded protein: CASSSGLHEQFF.

The rearrangement links TRBV19 to TRBJ1-2, with D perhaps matching TRBD1 (6 bases). Trimming removed 5 bases from V and 0 bases from J, with 10 bases in between. The germline V gene has CDR1 LNHDA and CDR2 SQIVND (reference sequence). The CDR3 has 14 amino acids. The chain's CDR3 is CASSREGANYGYTF. The CDR3 nucleotides are TGTGCCAGTAGTCGGGAGGGGGCTAACTATGGCTACACCTTC.

This clone appeared once. Here the CDR3 reads CAISEGQAVQETQYF. The CDR3 DNA sequence: TGTGCCATCAGTGAGGGACAGGCCGTCCAAGAGACCCAGTACTTC. V gene TRBV10-3 combines with J gene TRBJ2-5; 7 nucleotides match TRBD1. J was trimmed by 1 base and V by 2 bases; bases with no gene match: 4. CDR1 is ENHRY and CDR2 is SYGVKD in the germline V gene. The CDR3 contains 15 residues.

The rearrangement joins TRBV6-1 to TRBJ2-2, with unresolved D. Germline values: CDR1 MNHNS, CDR2 SASEGT. The CDR3 length is 13 residues. Trimming took off 2 bases at V and 4 bases at J, with 5 bases between the two ends. The CDR3 protein is CASSEPFTGELFF. In DNA form, the CDR3 reads TGTGCCAGCAGTGAACCCTTCACCGGGGAGCTGTTTTTT.

The V call is TRBV7-2, the J call TRBJ2-2, with D perhaps TRBD1 (7 bases). The germline V gene encodes CDR1 SGHTA and CDR2 FQGNSA. The CDR3 loop spans 16 amino acids. V lost 3 bases and J 5 bases, leaving 16 bases between the germline ends. This CDR3 is CASSFKGGAGTGELFF. CDR3 DNA: TGTGCCAGCAGCTTTAAAGGGGGCGCGGGAACCGGGGAGCTGTTTTTT.